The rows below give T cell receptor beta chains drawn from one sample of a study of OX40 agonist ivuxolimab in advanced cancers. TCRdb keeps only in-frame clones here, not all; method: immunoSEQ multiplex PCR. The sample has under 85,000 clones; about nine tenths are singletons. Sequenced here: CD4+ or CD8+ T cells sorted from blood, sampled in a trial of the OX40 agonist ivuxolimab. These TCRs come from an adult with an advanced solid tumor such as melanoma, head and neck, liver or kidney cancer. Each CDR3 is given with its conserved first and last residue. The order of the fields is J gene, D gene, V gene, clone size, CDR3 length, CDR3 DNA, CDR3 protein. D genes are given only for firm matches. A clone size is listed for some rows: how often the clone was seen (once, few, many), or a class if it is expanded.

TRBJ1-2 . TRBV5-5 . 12 TGTGCCAGCAGCTTAACAGGGATCGGCTACACCTTC CASSLTGIGYTF
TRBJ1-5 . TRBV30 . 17 TGTGCCTGGAGTGTCCCTTGGGGAGAAGGAGTCAATCAGCCCCAGCATTTT CAWSVPWGEGVNQPQHF
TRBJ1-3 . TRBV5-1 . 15 TGCGCCAGCAGCTTGGAGCCAGGGGCTGGAAACACCATATATTTT CASSLEPGAGNTIYF
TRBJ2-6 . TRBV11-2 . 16 TGTGCCAGCAGCCCATTACGGGGCTCTGGGGCCAACGTCCTGACTTTC CASSPLRGSGANVLTF
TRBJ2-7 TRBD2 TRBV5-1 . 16 TGCGCCAGCAGCCCGGTAGCGGGAGGAACTTCCTACGAGCAGTACTTC CASSPVAGGTSYEQYF
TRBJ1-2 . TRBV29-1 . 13 TGCAGCGTTGGGGTTGGCGGGACCTATGGCTACACCTTC CSVGVGGTYGYTF
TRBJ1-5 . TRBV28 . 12 TGTGCCACCAGACCTAGCAATCAGCCCCAGCATTTT CATRPSNQPQHF
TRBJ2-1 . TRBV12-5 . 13 TGTGCTAGTAGTGGGAAGGGGGTGGATGAGCAGTTCTTC CASSGKGVDEQFF
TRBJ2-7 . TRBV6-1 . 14 TGTGCCAGCAGTGAAGGACGGAACTCCTACGAGCAGTACTTC CASSEGRNSYEQYF
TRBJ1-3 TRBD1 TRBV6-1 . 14 TGTGCCAGCAGCTCCGGACAGGGGCTAAACACCATATATTTT CASSSGQGLNTIYF
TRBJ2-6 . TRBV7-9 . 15 TGTGCCAGCAGCTTAATGGGGTCTGGGGCCAACGTCCTGACTTTC CASSLMGSGANVLTF
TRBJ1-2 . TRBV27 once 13 TGTGCCAGCAGTAACGACCGGTTATATGGCTGCACCTTC CASSNDRLYGCTF
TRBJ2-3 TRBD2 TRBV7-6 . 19 TGTGCCAGCAGCTTAGGACTAGCGGGGCCCTTATTTAGCACAGATACGCAGTATTTT CASSLGLAGPLFSTDTQYF
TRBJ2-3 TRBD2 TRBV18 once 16 TGTGCCAGCTCACCGGGGAAGCGGGAGAGCACAGATACGCAGTATTTT CASSPGKRESTDTQYF
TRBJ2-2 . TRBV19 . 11 TGTGCCAGTAGATCGGCCGGGGAGCTGTTTTTT CASRSAGELFF
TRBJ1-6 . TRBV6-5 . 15 TGTGCCAGCAGTTACTCGGGGGGGGCGGATTCACCCCTCCACTTT CASSYSGGADSPLHF
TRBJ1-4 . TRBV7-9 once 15 TGTGCCAGCAGCCCCGGTTCTCAACGGAATGAAAAACTGTTTTTT CASSPGSQRNEKLFF
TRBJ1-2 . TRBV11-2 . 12 TGTGCCAGCAGCTTGCAGGGCACGGGCTACACCTTC CASSLQGTGYTF
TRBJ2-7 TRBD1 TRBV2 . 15 TGTGCCAGCAGTGTTGACAGGGGTAGCCCCTACGAGCAGTACTTC CASSVDRGSPYEQYF
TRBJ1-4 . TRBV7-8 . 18 TGTGCCAGCAGCAAAACTCAGACACGAATAACAACTAATGAAAAACTGTTTTTT CASSKTQTRITTNEKLFF
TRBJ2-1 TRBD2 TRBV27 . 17 TGTGCCAGCAGTGGACTAGCGGAACCAGGCTTTTACAATGAGCAGTTCTTC CASSGLAEPGFYNEQFF
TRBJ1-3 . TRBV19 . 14 TGTGCCAGTAGTACTGGGAACTCTGGAAACACCATATATTTT CASSTGNSGNTIYF
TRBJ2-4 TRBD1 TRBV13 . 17 TGTGCCAGCAGCTTAGCGCAGGGGGCGGTCCAAGGAGGCATTCAGTACTTC CASSLAQGAVQGGIQYF
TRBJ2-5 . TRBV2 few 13 TGTGCCAGCAGTGAAGGAATGCAAGAGACCCAGTACTTC CASSEGMQETQYF
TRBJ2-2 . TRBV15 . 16 TGTGCCACCAGCAGAGATCTAGGAGCTAACACCGGGGAGCTGTTTTTT CATSRDLGANTGELFF
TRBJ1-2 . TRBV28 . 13 TGTGCCAGCAGCCGGACCCCGGGGGATGGCTACACCTTC CASSRTPGDGYTF
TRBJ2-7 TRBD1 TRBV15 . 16 TGTGCCACCAGCAGAGACCGCGACAGGGCTGCCTACGAGCAGTACTTC CATSRDRDRAAYEQYF